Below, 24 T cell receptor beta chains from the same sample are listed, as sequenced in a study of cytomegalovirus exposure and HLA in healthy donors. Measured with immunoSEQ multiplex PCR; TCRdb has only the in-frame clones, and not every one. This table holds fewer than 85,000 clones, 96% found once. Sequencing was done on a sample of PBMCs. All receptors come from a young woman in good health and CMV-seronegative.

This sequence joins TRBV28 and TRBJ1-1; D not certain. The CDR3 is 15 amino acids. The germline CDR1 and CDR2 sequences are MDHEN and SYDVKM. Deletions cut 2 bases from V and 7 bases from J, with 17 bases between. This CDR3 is CASSLLLRGKGEAFF. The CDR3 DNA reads TGTGCCAGCAGTTTACTTCTCCGAGGGAAGGGTGAAGCTTTCTTT.

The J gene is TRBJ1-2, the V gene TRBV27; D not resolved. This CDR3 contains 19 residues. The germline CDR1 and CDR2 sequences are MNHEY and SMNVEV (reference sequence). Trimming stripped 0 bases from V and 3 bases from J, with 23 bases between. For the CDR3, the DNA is TGTGCCAGCAGTTTATCGGTCGGCAGTAAAGCCTCTAGAGACTATGGCTACACCTTC. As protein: CASSLSVGSKASRDYGYTF.

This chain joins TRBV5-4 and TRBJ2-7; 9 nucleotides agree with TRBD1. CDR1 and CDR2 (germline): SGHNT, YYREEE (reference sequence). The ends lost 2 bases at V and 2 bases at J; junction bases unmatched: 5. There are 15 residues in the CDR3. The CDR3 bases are TGTGCCAGCAGCTTCTGGACAGGGGAGGCCTACGAGCAGTACTTC. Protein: CASSFWTGEAYEQYF.

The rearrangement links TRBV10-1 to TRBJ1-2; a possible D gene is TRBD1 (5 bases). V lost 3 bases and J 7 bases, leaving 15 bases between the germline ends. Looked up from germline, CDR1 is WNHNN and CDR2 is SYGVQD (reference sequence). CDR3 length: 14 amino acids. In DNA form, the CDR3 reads TGCGCCAGCAGTGACCGGGCGGGGGGTCCTGGCTACACCTTC. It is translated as CASSDRAGGPGYTF.

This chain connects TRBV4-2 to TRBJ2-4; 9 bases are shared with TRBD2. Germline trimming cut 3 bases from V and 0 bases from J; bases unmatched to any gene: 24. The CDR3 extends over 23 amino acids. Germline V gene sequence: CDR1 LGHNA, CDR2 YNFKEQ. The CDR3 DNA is TGTGCCAGCAGCCACTTATTTGTGACTAGCGGAAAAAAAATTCACATAGCCAAAAACATTCAGTACTTC. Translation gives CASSHLFVTSGKKIHIAKNIQYF.

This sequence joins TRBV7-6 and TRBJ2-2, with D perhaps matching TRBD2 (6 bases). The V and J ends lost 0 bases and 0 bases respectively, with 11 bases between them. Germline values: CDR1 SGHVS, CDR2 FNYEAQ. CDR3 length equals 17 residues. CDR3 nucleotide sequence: TGTGCCAGCAGCTTAGCGCTTTTAGCGGCGAACACCGGGGAGCTGTTTTTT. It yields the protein CASSLALLAANTGELFF. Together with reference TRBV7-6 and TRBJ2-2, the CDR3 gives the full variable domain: GAGVSQSPRYKVTKRGQDVALRCDPISGHVSLYWYRQALGQGPEFLTYFNYEAQQDKSGLPNDRFSAERPEGSISTLTIQRTEQRDSAMYRCASSLALLAANTGELFFGEGSRLTVL.

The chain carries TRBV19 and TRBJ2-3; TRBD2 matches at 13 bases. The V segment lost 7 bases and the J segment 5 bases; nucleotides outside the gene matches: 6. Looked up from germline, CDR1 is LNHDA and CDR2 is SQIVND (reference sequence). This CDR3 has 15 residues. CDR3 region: CASTGLAGAQDTQYF. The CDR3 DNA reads TGTGCCAGTACTGGACTAGCGGGAGCACAAGATACGCAGTATTTT.

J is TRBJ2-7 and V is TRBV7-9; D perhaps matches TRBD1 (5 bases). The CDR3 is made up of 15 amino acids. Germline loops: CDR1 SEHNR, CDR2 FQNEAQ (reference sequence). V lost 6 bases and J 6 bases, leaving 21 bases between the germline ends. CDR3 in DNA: TGTGCCAGCAGGCGCGCAGGGCAGGTCGAAGGCGAGCAGTACTTC. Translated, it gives CASRRAGQVEGEQYF. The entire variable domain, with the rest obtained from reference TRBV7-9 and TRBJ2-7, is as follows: DTGVSQNPRHKITKRGQNVTFRCDPISEHNRLYWYRQTLGQGPEFLTYFQNEAQLEKSRLLSDRFSAERPKGSFSTLEIQRTEQGDSAMYLCASRRAGQVEGEQYFGPGTRLTVT.

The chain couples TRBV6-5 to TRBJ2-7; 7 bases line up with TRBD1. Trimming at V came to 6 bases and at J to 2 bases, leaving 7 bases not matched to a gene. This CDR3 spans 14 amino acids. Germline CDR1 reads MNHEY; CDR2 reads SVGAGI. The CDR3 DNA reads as TGTGCCAGCAGACTTCGACAGGGAGCCTACGAGCAGTACTTC. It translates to CASRLRQGAYEQYF.

The CDR3 nucleotides are TGTGCCTGGAGGGTGACAGGGAGGAATTCACCCCTCCACTTT. Its protein product is CAWRVTGRNSPLHF. The chain carries TRBV30 and TRBJ1-6; 7 bases agree with TRBD1. J was trimmed by 7 bases and V by 3 bases; bases with no gene match: 6. From germline, CDR1 is GTSNPN and CDR2 SVGIG (reference sequence). The length of the CDR3 is 14 residues.

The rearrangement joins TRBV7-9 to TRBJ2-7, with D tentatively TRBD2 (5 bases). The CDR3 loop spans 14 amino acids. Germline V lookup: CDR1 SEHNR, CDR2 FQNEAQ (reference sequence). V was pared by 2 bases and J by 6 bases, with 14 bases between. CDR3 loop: CASSLRPEGIEQYF. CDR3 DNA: TGTGCCAGCAGCTTACGCCCCGAGGGTATCGAGCAGTACTTC.

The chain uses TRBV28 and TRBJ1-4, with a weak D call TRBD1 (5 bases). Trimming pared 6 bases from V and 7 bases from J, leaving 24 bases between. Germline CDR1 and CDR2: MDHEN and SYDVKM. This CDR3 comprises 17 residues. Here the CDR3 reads CASRNLGGFGSGEKLFF. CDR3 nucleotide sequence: TGTGCCAGCAGGAACCTGGGGGGATTTGGCTCGGGTGAAAAACTGTTTTTT.

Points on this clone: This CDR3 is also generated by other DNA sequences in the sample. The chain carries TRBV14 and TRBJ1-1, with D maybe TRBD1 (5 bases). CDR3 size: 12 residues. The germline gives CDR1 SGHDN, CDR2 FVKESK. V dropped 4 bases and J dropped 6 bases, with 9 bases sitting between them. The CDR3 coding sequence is TGTGCCAGCAGCCCAGGGCTCCCTGAAGCTTTCTTT. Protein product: CASSPGLPEAFF.

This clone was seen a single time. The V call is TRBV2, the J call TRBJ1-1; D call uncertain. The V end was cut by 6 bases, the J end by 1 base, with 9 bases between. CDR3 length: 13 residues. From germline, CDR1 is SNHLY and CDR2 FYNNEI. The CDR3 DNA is TGTGCCAGCAGATCGGGAGGGAACACTGAAGCTTTCTTT. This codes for CASRSGGNTEAFF.

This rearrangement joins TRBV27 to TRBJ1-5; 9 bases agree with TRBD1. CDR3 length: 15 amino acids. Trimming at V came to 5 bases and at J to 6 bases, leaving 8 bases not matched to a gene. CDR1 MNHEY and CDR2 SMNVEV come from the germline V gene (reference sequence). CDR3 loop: CASSKQGALPQPQHF. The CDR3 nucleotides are TGTGCCAGCAGTAAACAGGGGGCGCTACCTCAGCCCCAGCATTTT.

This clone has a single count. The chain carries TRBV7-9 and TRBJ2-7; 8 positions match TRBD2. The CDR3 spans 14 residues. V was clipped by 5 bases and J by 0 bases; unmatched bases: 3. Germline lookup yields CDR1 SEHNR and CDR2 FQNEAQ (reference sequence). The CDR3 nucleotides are TGTGCCAGCAGCATTAGCGGGACCTCCTACGAGCAGTACTTC. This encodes CASSISGTSYEQYF.

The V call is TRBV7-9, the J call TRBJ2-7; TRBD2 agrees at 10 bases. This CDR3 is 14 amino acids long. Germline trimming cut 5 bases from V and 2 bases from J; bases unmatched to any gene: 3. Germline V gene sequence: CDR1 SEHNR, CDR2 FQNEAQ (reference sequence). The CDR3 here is CASSQSGRAYEQYF. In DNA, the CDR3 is TGTGCCAGCAGCCAAAGCGGGAGGGCCTACGAGCAGTACTTC.

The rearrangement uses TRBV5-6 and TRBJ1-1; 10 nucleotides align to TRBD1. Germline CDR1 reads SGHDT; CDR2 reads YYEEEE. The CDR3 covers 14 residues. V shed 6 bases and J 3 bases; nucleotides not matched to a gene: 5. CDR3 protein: CASTRQGAYTEAFF. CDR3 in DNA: TGTGCCAGCACCCGACAGGGGGCTTACACTGAAGCTTTCTTT.

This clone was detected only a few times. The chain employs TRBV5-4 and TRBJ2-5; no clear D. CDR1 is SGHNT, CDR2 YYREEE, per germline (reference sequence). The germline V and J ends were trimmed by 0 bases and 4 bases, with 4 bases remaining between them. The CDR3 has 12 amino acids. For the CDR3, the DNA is TGTGCCAGCAGCTTGGCGGGAGAGACCCAGTACTTC. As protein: CASSLAGETQYF.

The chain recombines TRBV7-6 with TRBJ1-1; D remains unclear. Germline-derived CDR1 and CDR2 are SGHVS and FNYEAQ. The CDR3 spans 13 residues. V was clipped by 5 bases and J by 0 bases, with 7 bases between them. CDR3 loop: CASSLHLNTEAFF. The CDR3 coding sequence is TGTGCCAGCAGCCTGCACTTGAACACTGAAGCTTTCTTT.

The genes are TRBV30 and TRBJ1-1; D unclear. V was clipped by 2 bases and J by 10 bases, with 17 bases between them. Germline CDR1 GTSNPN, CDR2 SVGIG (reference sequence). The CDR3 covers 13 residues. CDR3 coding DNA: TGTGCCTGGAGTCGCGGTCTTTTGTTGGGAGCTTTCTTT. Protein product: CAWSRGLLLGAFF.

The CDR3 region has the DNA TGTGCCAGCAGTCGACGTCGGACAGGTCCAGAGACCCAGTACTTC. Protein product: CASSRRRTGPETQYF. V and J are TRBV6-1 and TRBJ2-5; 7 nucleotides line up with TRBD1. The germline V gene has CDR1 MNHNS and CDR2 SASEGT. J lost 4 bases, V lost 5 bases, and 10 bases had no gene match. The CDR3 extends over 15 amino acids.

CDR3 sequence (DNA): TGTGCCAGCAGCGTAGAAAACAGTCGAGTGAATAGCAATCAGCCCCAGCATTTT. Its translation is CASSVENSRVNSNQPQHF. The chain joins TRBV9 to TRBJ1-5; no firm D call. V shed 0 bases and J shed 0 bases, with 16 bases lying between them. Germline V CDR1 and CDR2: SGDLS, YYNGEE. The CDR3 runs 18 residues.

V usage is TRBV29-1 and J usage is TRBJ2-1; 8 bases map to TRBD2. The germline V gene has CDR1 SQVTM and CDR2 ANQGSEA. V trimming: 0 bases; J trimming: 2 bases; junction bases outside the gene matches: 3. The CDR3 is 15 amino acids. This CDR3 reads CSVEDRGGPYNEQFF. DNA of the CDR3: TGCAGCGTTGAAGATCGGGGGGGCCCCTACAATGAGCAGTTCTTC.